This record concerns one T cell receptor beta chain sequence. These data belong to a study of shared clonotypes between healthy human individuals. Germline CDR1 reads SGHTA; CDR2 reads FQGNSA. V lost 5 bases to trimming and J lost 8 bases, with 16 bases between them. The CDR3 is made up of 14 amino acids. The protocol was immunoSEQ multiplex PCR, while the TCRdb copy is restricted to in-frame clones and leaves out a portion. The sample includes roughly 1,500,000 clones, approximately 98.5% of them seen just once. The sequenced sample was naive CD4+ T cells sorted from blood. Subset of the sample: CD45RA+ positively selected. The receptor comes from a man aged 25-45 years in good health. The chain couples TRBV7-2 to TRBJ2-1, with D tentatively TRBD2 (5 bases). The CDR3 loop is CASSVYPGSYEQFF. CDR3 bases: TGTGCCAGCAGCGTCTACCCGGGGTCCTATGAGCAGTTCTTC. The variable domain in full, with the rest retrieved from reference TRBV7-2 and TRBJ2-1, is GAGVSQSPSNKVTEKGKDVELRCDPISGHTALYWYRQSLGQGLEFLIYFQGNSAPDKSGLPSDRFSAERTGGSVSTLTIQRTQQEDSAVYLCASSVYPGSYEQFFGPGTRLTVL.